This TCR beta chain originates from a study of blood T cell repertoires in COVID-19. Across the whole study: Samples came from the United States, Italy and Spain, spanning acute and convalescent COVID-19. Sources were T cells, B-cell-depleted T cells, or PBMCs; the material itself was cDNA or gDNA.

Per the authors' pipeline: Amplification of reference gene primers was used by the study to estimate nucleated cell counts. Clones were read by immunoSEQ multiplex PCR, and TCRdb kept only the in-frame ones, dropping some. That table is the source of V, J and clone size, and D and trimming were worked out from the DNA. The sample yields about 150,000 clones, 80% seen once. Trimming removed 7 bases from V and 1 base from J, with 15 bases in between. The CDR3 length is 15 residues. Germline CDR1 is MDHEN and CDR2 is SYDVKM. The receptor comes from a woman in her fifties or sixties with acute or convalescent COVID-19. The chain employs TRBV28 and TRBJ2-3; D may be TRBD2 (5 bases). Sequencing was performed on peripheral blood. CDR3 sequence reads: CASKRTHTRTDTQYF. CDR3 DNA sequence: TGTGCCAGCAAGAGGACTCATACTCGCACAGATACGCAGTATTTT.